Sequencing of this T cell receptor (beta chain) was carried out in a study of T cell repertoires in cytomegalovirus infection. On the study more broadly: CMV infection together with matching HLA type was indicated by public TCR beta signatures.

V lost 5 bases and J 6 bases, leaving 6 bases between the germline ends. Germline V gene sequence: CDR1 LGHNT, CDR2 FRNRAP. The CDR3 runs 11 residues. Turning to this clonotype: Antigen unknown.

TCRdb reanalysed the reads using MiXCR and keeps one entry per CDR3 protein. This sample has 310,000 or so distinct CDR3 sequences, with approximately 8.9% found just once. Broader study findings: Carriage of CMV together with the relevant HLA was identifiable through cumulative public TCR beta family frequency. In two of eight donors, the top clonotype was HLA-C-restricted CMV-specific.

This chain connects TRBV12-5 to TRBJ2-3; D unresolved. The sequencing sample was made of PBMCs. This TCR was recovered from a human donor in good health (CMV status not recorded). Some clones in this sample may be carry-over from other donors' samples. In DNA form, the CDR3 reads TGTGCTAGTGGTCAGGAGGATACGCAGTATTTT. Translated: CASGQEDTQYF. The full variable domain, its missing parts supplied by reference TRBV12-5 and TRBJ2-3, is DARVTQTPRHKVTEMGQEVTMRCQPILGHNTVFWYRQTMMQGLELLAYFRNRAPLDDSGMPKDRFSAEMPDATLATLKIQPSEPRDSAVYFCASGQEDTQYFGPGTRLTVL.